The text below deals with one T cell receptor (beta chain). Per the authors' pipeline: Estimated nucleated cell counts came from reference gene primer amplification. The data were produced by immunoSEQ multiplex PCR, yet TCRdb's version contains in-frame clones alone and is incomplete. That table is the source of V, J and clone size, and D and trimming were worked out from the DNA. Seen here are 130,000 or so clones, around 89% observed once, and the top ten hold around 20%. This specimen belongs to a study of blood T cell repertoires in COVID-19. Study summary: There were acute and convalescent COVID-19 samples, and they came from the United States, Italy and Spain. PBMCs, B-cell-depleted T cells, or T cells provided the cDNA or gDNA that made up the material.

From germline, CDR1 is SGHRS and CDR2 YFSETQ. This CDR3 spans 16 amino acids. Losses at the gene ends were 0 bases for V and 2 bases for J; bases not matched to a gene: 5. Sequenced material: peripheral blood. This clonotype was obtained from a man in his forties or fifties with active or convalescent COVID-19. The chain has TRBV5-1 and TRBJ2-3; TRBD2 agrees at 8 bases. The CDR3 DNA is TGCGCCAGCAGCTTGGGGACTAGCAGCTACACAGATACGCAGTATTTT. Its protein product is CASSLGTSSYTDTQYF.